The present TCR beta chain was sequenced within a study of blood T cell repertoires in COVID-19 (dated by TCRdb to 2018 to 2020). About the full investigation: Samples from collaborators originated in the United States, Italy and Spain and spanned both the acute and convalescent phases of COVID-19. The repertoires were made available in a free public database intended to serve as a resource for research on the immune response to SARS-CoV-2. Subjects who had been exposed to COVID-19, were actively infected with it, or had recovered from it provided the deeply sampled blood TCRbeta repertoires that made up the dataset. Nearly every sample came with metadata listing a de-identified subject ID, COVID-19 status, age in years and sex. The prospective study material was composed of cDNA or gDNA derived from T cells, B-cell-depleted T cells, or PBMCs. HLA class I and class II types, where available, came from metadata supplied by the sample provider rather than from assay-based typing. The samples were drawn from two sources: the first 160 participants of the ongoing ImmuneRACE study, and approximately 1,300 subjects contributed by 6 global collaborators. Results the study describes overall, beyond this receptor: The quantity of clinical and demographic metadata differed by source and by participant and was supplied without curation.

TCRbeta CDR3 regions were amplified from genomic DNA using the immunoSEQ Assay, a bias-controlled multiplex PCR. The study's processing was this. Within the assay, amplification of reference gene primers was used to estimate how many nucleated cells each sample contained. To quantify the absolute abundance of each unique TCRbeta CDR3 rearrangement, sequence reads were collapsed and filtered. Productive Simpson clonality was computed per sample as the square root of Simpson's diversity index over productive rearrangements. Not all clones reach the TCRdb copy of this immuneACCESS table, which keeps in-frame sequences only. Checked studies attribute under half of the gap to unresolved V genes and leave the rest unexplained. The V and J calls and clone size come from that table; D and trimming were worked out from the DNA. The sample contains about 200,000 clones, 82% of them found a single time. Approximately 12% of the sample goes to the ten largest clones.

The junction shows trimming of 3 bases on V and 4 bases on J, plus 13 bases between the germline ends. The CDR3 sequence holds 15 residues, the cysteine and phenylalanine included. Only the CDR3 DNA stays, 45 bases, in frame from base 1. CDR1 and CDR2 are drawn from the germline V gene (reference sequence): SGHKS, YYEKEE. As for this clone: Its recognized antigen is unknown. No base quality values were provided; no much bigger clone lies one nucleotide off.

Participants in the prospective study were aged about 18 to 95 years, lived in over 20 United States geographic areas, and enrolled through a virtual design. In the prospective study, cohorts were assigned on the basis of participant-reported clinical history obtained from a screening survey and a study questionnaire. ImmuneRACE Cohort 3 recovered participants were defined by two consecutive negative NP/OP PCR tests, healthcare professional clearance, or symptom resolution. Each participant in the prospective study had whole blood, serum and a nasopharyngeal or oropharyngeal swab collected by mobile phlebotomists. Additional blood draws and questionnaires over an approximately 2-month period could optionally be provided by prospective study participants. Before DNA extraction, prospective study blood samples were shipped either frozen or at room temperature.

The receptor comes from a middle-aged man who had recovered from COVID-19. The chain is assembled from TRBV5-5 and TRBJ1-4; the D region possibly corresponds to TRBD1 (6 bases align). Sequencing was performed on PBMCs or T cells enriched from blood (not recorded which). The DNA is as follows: TGTGCCAGCAGCTCCCCATGGACAGTTAATGAAAAACTGTTTTTT. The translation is CASSSPWTVNEKLFF.